The clone carrying this T cell receptor (beta chain) was found a few times. Its antigen is still unknown. The sample originates from a study of cytomegalovirus exposure and HLA in healthy donors. In the study overall: From donors who were HLA-typed, an early data release held approximately 91 million unique TCRs.

Study-level results: Altogether, around 160 TCR beta chains were recorded as cytomegalovirus-associated. Clonal expansion, a later analysis showed, was greater in HLA-associated TCR beta chains than in equally common others.

60 Vbeta and 13 Jbeta primers were used in PCR. In the original analysis: Unique TCR beta chains totaled roughly 80 million in a later count, with around 12 million of them shared. Libraries were prepared by immunoSEQ multiplex PCR; TCRdb keeps only in-frame clonotypes and omits some of them. The DNA gave D and trimming, while V, J and clone size come from that table. The data hold tens of thousands of clones, with around 10% observed a single time. Germline CDR1 reads LNHNV; CDR2 reads YYDKDF (reference sequence). Between the trimmed V and J ends, which lost 5 bases and 4 bases, there was a span of 14 bases. The CDR3 consists of 15 residues.

The gene calls are TRBV15 and TRBJ2-2, with D maybe TRBD2 (5 bases). The source of this sequence is a man aged 60-69 years in good health and CMV-seropositive. Sequencing used PBMCs. CDR3: CATSGRGSGTGELFF. CDR3 DNA: TGTGCCACCAGCGGGAGAGGGTCGGGCACCGGGGAGCTGTTTTTT.